Each of the 20 T cell receptor beta chains below was sequenced from the same sample in a study of blood T cell repertoires in COVID-19. Some clones are missing from TCRdb's copy, which holds only in-frame ones; the method was immunoSEQ multiplex PCR. Of over 40,000 clones in the sample, around 93% are singletons; the top ten hold around 13%. Source material: peripheral blood. All receptors come from a human donor in a cohort sampled during active COVID-19.

The sample holds one count of this clone. This chain links TRBV5-1 with TRBJ1-2, with TRBD1 matching 7 bases. The germline CDR1 and CDR2 sequences are SGHRS and YFSETQ. V lost 1 base, J lost 3 bases, and 6 bases stayed unmatched. The CDR3 length is 15 residues. CDR3 coding DNA: TGCGCCAGCAGCTTGATAGGGGGCGCGGACTATGGCTACACCTTC. Its translation is CASSLIGGADYGYTF.

In its sample, this clone was seen a few times. This sequence joins TRBV27 and TRBJ2-7, with 11 bases matching TRBD2. This CDR3 spans 15 amino acids. CDR1 and CDR2 from the germline V gene are MNHEY and SMNVEV (reference sequence). Trimming cost V 0 bases and J 6 bases; bases outside gene matches: 4. The CDR3 here is CASSLSSGRAVEQYF. The CDR3 DNA reads as TGTGCCAGCAGTTTATCTAGCGGGAGGGCTGTCGAGCAGTACTTC.

This chain links TRBV7-2 with TRBJ2-1; the D is unclear. The CDR3 is made up of 16 amino acids. Germline V gene data show CDR1 as SGHTA and CDR2 as FQGNSA. V lost 5 bases and J 1 base, leaving 15 bases between the germline ends. The CDR3 DNA reads TGTGCCAGCAGCGTCTCCCCACATGTATCCTACAATGAGCAGTTCTTC. Amino acid sequence: CASSVSPHVSYNEQFF. Combining the CDR3 with reference TRBV7-2 and TRBJ2-1 gives the whole variable domain GAGVSQSPSNKVTEKGKDVELRCDPISGHTALYWYRQSLGQGLEFLIYFQGNSAPDKSGLPSDRFSAERTGGSVSTLTIQRTQQEDSAVYLCASSVSPHVSYNEQFFGPGTRLTVL.

The J gene is TRBJ2-3, the V gene TRBV29-1; possibly TRBD2 for D (6 bases). Germline CDR1 is SQVTM and CDR2 is ANQGSEA. V lost 7 bases to trimming and J lost 3 bases, with 17 bases between them. The CDR3 loop spans 14 amino acids. The CDR3 coding sequence is TGCAGCGCTGCCGGAGGGAGCGTAACAGATACGCAGTATTTT. This encodes CSAAGGSVTDTQYF.

The chain joins TRBV5-5 to TRBJ1-4; tentatively, D is TRBD1 (6 bases). The germline CDR1 and CDR2 sequences are SGHKS and YYEKEE (reference sequence). The CDR3 sequence is 13 residues long. Trimming took off 6 bases at V and 7 bases at J, with 13 bases between the two ends. Here the CDR3 reads CASKTGLGEKLFF. CDR3 DNA sequence: TGTGCCAGCAAAACAGGGTTGGGTGAAAAACTGTTTTTT.

The V and J genes are TRBV18 and TRBJ1-1; D is perhaps TRBD1 (6 bases). CDR3 length: 16 amino acids. Germline CDR1 KGHSH, CDR2 LQKENI. V lost 5 bases, J lost 1 base, and 17 bases lay in between. DNA of the CDR3: TGTGCCAGCTCAGGACAGACCGGGACAACGAACACTGAAGCTTTCTTT. It codes for CASSGQTGTTNTEAFF. The whole variable domain, filled in from reference TRBV18 and TRBJ1-1, reads NAGVMQNPRHLVRRRGQEARLRCSPMKGHSHVYWYRQLPEEGLKFMVYLQKENIIDESGMPKERFSAEFPKEGPSILRIQQVVRGDSAAYFCASSGQTGTTNTEAFFGQGTRLTVV.

On this clone: The same CDR3 is also encoded by other DNA sequences in this sample. The chain uses TRBV16 and TRBJ1-6; TRBD1 is a possible D gene (5 bases). The CDR3 consists of 14 residues. CDR1 and CDR2 from the germline V gene are KGHSY and FQNENV. V was pared by 0 bases and J by 11 bases, with 11 bases between. CDR3 bases: TGTGCCAGCAGCCAATCGGGGTCAGGGACACCCCTCCACTTT. Its protein is CASSQSGSGTPLHF.

In this sample, this clone turned up a few times. This rearrangement joins TRBV11-2 to TRBJ2-2; 9 bases map to TRBD2. The CDR3 has 16 residues. Germline values: CDR1 SGHAT, CDR2 FQNNGV. V lost 3 bases and J lost 4; bases outside the gene matches: 6. The DNA of the CDR3 is TGTGCCAGCAGCTTCTCCGGGACTAGCTCCACCGGGGAGCTGTTTTTT. Translation: CASSFSGTSSTGELFF.

V is TRBV7-9 and J is TRBJ2-7, with TRBD2 identical over 7 bases. Losses at the gene ends were 2 bases for V and 4 bases for J; bases not matched to a gene: 11. The germline CDR1 and CDR2 sequences are SEHNR and FQNEAQ (reference sequence). The CDR3 sequence is 16 residues long. CDR3: CASSLSSPSGVYEQYF. DNA of the CDR3: TGTGCCAGCAGCTTATCCAGTCCTAGCGGAGTATACGAGCAGTACTTC.

The chain combines TRBV27 with TRBJ2-7; 8 bases agree with TRBD2. The germline gives CDR1 MNHEY, CDR2 SMNVEV (reference sequence). The V segment lost 7 bases and the J segment 2 bases; nucleotides outside the gene matches: 10. The length of the CDR3 is 15 residues. The CDR3 spells CASIRAGGKTYEQYF. CDR3 DNA: TGTGCCAGCATTCGGGCGGGAGGCAAAACCTACGAGCAGTACTTC.

This chain links TRBV30 with TRBJ1-4; D call uncertain. Germline V gives CDR1 GTSNPN, CDR2 SVGIG (reference sequence). Trimming left V 0 bases short and J 3 bases short, with 14 bases between. This CDR3 is 16 amino acids long. In DNA, the CDR3 is TGTGCCTGGAGTGTACGGTCTAATTTGGCTAATGAAAAACTGTTTTTT. It is translated as CAWSVRSNLANEKLFF.

This chain uses TRBV4-3 with TRBJ2-1; 9 bases are shared with TRBD2. This CDR3 has 17 amino acids. Germline loops: CDR1 LGHNA, CDR2 YSLEER. With V trimmed by 0 bases and J by 6 bases, 9 bases remained unmatched. As DNA, the CDR3 is TGCGCCAGCAGCCAAGATCTCGGTAGCGGGGGCCCCAATGAGCAGTTCTTC. As protein: CASSQDLGSGGPNEQFF.

The chain uses TRBV6-5 and TRBJ1-1, with 10 nucleotides matching TRBD1. The CDR3 loop spans 15 amino acids. CDR1 and CDR2 from the germline V gene are MNHEY and SVGAGI. The V segment lost 5 bases and the J segment 2 bases; nucleotides outside the gene matches: 5. The CDR3 protein is CASSLGQGINTEAFF. The CDR3 coding sequence is TGTGCCAGCAGTCTGGGACAGGGGATAAACACTGAAGCTTTCTTT.

The chain uses TRBV11-2 and TRBJ1-3; 9 bases match TRBD1. The trim removed 5 bases at V and 7 bases at J, leaving 6 bases unmatched. CDR3 length: 14 amino acids. CDR1 and CDR2 (germline): SGHAT, FQNNGV. CDR3 in DNA: TGTGCCAGCAGCGGGGGGACAGGGCGCAACACCATATATTTT. Translated: CASSGGTGRNTIYF. The full variable domain, completed using reference TRBV11-2 and TRBJ1-3, is EAGVAQSPRYKIIEKRQSVAFWCNPISGHATLYWYQQILGQGPKLLIQFQNNGVVDDSQLPKDRFSAERLKGVDSTLKIQPAKLEDSAVYLCASSGGTGRNTIYFGEGSWLTVV.

The chain has TRBV3-1 (or the pseudogene TRBV3-2) and TRBJ2-2; TRBD2 is a possible D gene (5 bases). V dropped 0 bases and J dropped 8 bases, with 13 bases sitting between them. Germline CDR1 reads LGHDT; CDR2 reads YNNKEL (reference sequence). This CDR3 has 15 amino acids. The chain's CDR3 is CASSQDWGVRGELFF. The DNA for the CDR3 is TGTGCCAGCAGCCAAGATTGGGGAGTGCGAGGGGAGCTGTTTTTT.

The rearrangement uses TRBV7-2 and TRBJ2-7, with 7 bases aligning to TRBD1. There are 14 residues in the CDR3. Looked up from germline, CDR1 is SGHTA and CDR2 is FQGNSA. V was clipped by 4 bases and J by 3 bases; unmatched bases: 6. CDR3 DNA sequence: TGTGCCAGCAGCTCGAAACAGGGGATCTACGAGCAGTACTTC. Translating gives CASSSKQGIYEQYF.

V gene TRBV4-2 combines with J gene TRBJ1-1; possibly TRBD1 for D (6 bases). V lost 0 bases and J 8 bases, leaving 10 bases between the germline ends. This CDR3 comprises 13 residues. CDR1 LGHNA and CDR2 YNFKEQ come from the germline V gene. CDR3 protein: CASSQDGQGEAFF. In DNA, the CDR3 is TGTGCCAGCAGCCAAGATGGGCAGGGGGAAGCTTTCTTT.

The V gene is TRBV5-1, the J gene TRBJ2-1; tentative D call: TRBD2 (9 bases). The V and J ends lost 1 base and 7 bases respectively, with 27 bases between them. The CDR3 loop spans 19 amino acids. Germline CDR1 and CDR2: SGHRS and YFSETQ. The CDR3, as DNA: TGCGCCAGCAGCTTGACCGGCAGGGGGCTAGCGGGATTTATTAATGAGCAGTTCTTC. This sequence encodes CASSLTGRGLAGFINEQFF.

This clone was detected only once. The chain couples TRBV7-3 to TRBJ2-3, with 12 bases identical to TRBD2. Per germline, CDR1 SGHTA and CDR2 FQGTGA. This CDR3 has 15 residues. V dropped 5 bases and J dropped 3; count of bases not matched to a gene: 3. The CDR3: CASSQTSGGTDTQYF. In nucleotides, the CDR3 is TGTGCCAGCAGCCAGACTAGCGGGGGTACAGATACGCAGTATTTT.

This sequence joins TRBV28 and TRBJ2-2; 7 nucleotides agree with TRBD2. J was trimmed by 2 bases and V by 8 bases; bases with no gene match: 8. There are 15 residues in the CDR3. The germline V gene has CDR1 MDHEN and CDR2 SYDVKM. In DNA, the CDR3 is TGTGCCAGCGGCCCTAGCGGAGTTAACACCGGGGAGCTGTTTTTT. Its protein product is CASGPSGVNTGELFF.